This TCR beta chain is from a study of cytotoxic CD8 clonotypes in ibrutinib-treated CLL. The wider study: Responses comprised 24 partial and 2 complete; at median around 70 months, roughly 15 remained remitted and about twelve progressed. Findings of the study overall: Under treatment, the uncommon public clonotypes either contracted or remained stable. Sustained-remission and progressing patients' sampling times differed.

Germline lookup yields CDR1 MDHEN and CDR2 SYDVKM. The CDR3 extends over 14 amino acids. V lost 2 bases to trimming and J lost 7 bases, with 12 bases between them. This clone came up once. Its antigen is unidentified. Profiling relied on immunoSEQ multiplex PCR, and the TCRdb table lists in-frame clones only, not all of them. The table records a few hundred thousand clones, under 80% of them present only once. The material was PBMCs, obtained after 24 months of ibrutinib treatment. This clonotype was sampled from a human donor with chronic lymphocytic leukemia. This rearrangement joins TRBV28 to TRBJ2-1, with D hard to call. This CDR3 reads CASSLTGPGNEQFF. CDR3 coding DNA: TGTGCCAGCAGTTTAACCGGGCCTGGAAATGAGCAGTTCTTC.